The 25 T cell receptor beta chains below come from one sample, sequenced in a study of blood T cell repertoires in COVID-19. Here immunoSEQ multiplex PCR was the method, and the copy in TCRdb shows in-frame clones only, minus some. The table has tens of thousands of clones, 90% seen once. Sample: peripheral blood. The receptors were gathered from a woman at least 80 years old with active or convalescent COVID-19.

The V and J genes are TRBV20-1 and TRBJ1-5; no definite D call. Trimming pared 3 bases from V and 6 bases from J, leaving 12 bases between. CDR3 length equals 13 residues. The germline V gene has CDR1 DFQATT and CDR2 SNEGSKA (reference sequence). This CDR3 reads CSASTQLSQPQHF. The CDR3 DNA reads TGCAGTGCTAGTACACAGCTCAGTCAGCCCCAGCATTTT.

The chain joins TRBV5-1 to TRBJ2-1; 13 nucleotides match TRBD2. The V gene's germline CDR1 is SGHRS and CDR2 YFSETQ. The CDR3 is 15 residues long. The V gene end was trimmed by 3 bases and the J gene end by 7 bases; junction bases not matched to a gene: 4. This CDR3 is CASSSGTSGKNEQFF. The CDR3 DNA reads TGCGCCAGCAGCTCAGGGACTAGCGGGAAAAATGAGCAGTTCTTC.

The chain is built from TRBV6-2 or TRBV6-3 and TRBJ2-2; no clear D. Deletions cut 0 bases from V and 9 bases from J, with 14 bases between. Germline CDR1 is MNHEY and CDR2 is SVGEGT. The CDR3 extends over 15 amino acids. This CDR3 is CASSYSFGDLRELFF. Written as DNA, the CDR3 is TGTGCCAGCAGTTACTCGTTTGGAGATCTACGGGAGCTGTTTTTT.

This chain connects TRBV5-5 to TRBJ1-3, with 7 bases matching TRBD1. Unmatched junction bases numbered 6, after V lost 5 bases and J lost 4 bases. CDR1 and CDR2 (germline): SGHKS, YYEKEE (reference sequence). This CDR3 comprises 14 residues. The DNA of the CDR3 is TGTGCCAGCAGTTTACAGGGGTCCGGAAACACCATATATTTT. This sequence encodes CASSLQGSGNTIYF.

V is TRBV6-5 and J is TRBJ2-1; D might be TRBD1 (5 bases). CDR1 is MNHEY, CDR2 SVGAGI, per germline. V lost 2 bases and J lost 5, with 7 bases in between. CDR3 size: 13 residues. The CDR3 nucleotides read TGTGCCAGCAGTTACCAGGGTAACAATGAGCAGTTCTTC. Encoded protein: CASSYQGNNEQFF.

This chain uses TRBV15 with TRBJ1-4; TRBD1 is a possible D gene (6 bases). The germline gives CDR1 LNHNV, CDR2 YYDKDF (reference sequence). Trimming pared 3 bases from V and 10 bases from J, leaving 18 bases between. The CDR3 consists of 15 residues. CDR3 in DNA: TGTGCCACCAGCAGGGGGGCCGAGGGTAAAGGAAAACTGTTTTTT. Encoded protein: CATSRGAEGKGKLFF.

This chain uses TRBV9 with TRBJ2-7; 10 nucleotides agree with TRBD2. Per germline, CDR1 SGDLS and CDR2 YYNGEE. J lost 4 bases, V lost 0 bases, and 4 bases had no gene match. The length of the CDR3 is 15 residues. Written as DNA, the CDR3 is TGTGCCAGCAGCGTAGGTACTAGCGGGAATTACGAGCAGTACTTC. Protein product: CASSVGTSGNYEQYF. Drawing the rest from reference TRBV9 and TRBJ2-7, the complete variable domain is DSGVTQTPKHLITATGQRVTLRCSPRSGDLSVYWYQQSLDQGLQFLIQYYNGEERAKGNILERFSAQQFPDLHSELNLSSLELGDSALYFCASSVGTSGNYEQYFGPGTRLTVT.

The chain is built from TRBV29-1 and TRBJ1-2; 8 nucleotides align to TRBD1. Germline V gene data show CDR1 as SQVTM and CDR2 as ANQGSEA. This CDR3 has 15 residues. V lost 4 bases to trimming and J lost 7 bases; unmatched junction nucleotides: 14. CDR3 in DNA: TGCAGCGTTGTAGGGGCGGACAGGGTATACAGTGGCTACACCTTC. It is translated as CSVVGADRVYSGYTF.

The genes are TRBV24-1 and TRBJ2-5, with D perhaps TRBD1 (6 bases). V lost 0 bases and J lost 5, with 12 bases in between. Germline CDR1 reads KGHDR; CDR2 reads SFDVKD. There are 15 residues in the CDR3. CDR3 protein: CATSDLPGVGETQYF. CDR3 nucleotide sequence: TGTGCCACCAGTGATTTGCCAGGGGTTGGCGAGACCCAGTACTTC.

This clone came up once. Mismatch with germline at one junction end may stem from a read error. The chain carries TRBV28 and TRBJ2-7; 8 bases are a match to TRBD2. Germline CDR1 is MDHEN and CDR2 is SYDVKM. The CDR3 totals 14 residues. The CDR3 DNA reads TGTGCCAGCAATTTAGGACTAGCCCCCTACGAGCAGTACTTC. It translates to CASNLGLAPYEQYF.

DNA for the CDR3: TGTGCCAGCAGCTTAGGCGAGGGGGCCGACGGAAACACCATATATTTT. Encoded protein: CASSLGEGADGNTIYF. V usage is TRBV7-9 and J usage is TRBJ1-3; 7 bases are shared with TRBD1. Germline-derived CDR1 and CDR2 are SEHNR and FQNEAQ (reference sequence). CDR3 length equals 16 residues. V trimming: 1 base; J trimming: 4 bases; junction bases outside the gene matches: 7.

The J gene is TRBJ2-7, the V gene TRBV7-3, with 13 bases lining up with TRBD2. CDR3 size: 14 residues. Germline CDR1 and CDR2: SGHTA and FQGTGA. The ends lost 5 bases at V and 7 bases at J; junction bases unmatched: 5. CDR3 protein: CASSRTSGSREQYF. The CDR3 nucleotides read TGTGCCAGCAGCCGGACTAGCGGGAGCCGTGAGCAGTACTTC.

This rearrangement joins TRBV29-1 to TRBJ2-1, with TRBD2 matching over 7 bases. Germline V CDR1 and CDR2: SQVTM, ANQGSEA. The CDR3 spans 14 residues. V was clipped by 5 bases and J by 6 bases; unmatched bases: 10. The CDR3 protein is CSVLAGPKVNEQFF. CDR3 sequence (DNA): TGCAGCGTTTTAGCGGGCCCTAAGGTCAATGAGCAGTTCTTC.

This clone came up once. The genes are TRBV19 and TRBJ2-1; D not resolved. V was trimmed by 3 bases and J by 2 bases, leaving 14 bases between them. The CDR3 runs to 16 residues. Germline CDR1 and CDR2: LNHDA and SQIVND (reference sequence). The CDR3 sequence is CASSITARITYNEQFF. CDR3 bases: TGTGCCAGTAGTATCACTGCGAGAATCACCTACAATGAGCAGTTCTTC.

The chain recombines TRBV6-2 or TRBV6-3 with TRBJ2-1; TRBD2 matches 7 bases. The V gene end was trimmed by 0 bases and the J gene end by 5 bases; junction bases not matched to a gene: 7. The length of the CDR3 is 16 residues. Germline assignment: CDR1 MNHEY and CDR2 SVGEGT. CDR3 nucleotide sequence: TGTGCCAGCAGTTACTCGGTGCGGGAGTGGAACAATGAGCAGTTCTTC. This codes for CASSYSVREWNNEQFF.

This clone has only one observation. The chain recombines TRBV5-1 with TRBJ2-3; D remains ambiguous. This CDR3 has 14 amino acids. Germline-derived CDR1 and CDR2 are SGHRS and YFSETQ. V was clipped by 1 base and J by 1 base, with 7 bases between them. The CDR3 coding sequence is TGCGCCAGCAGCTTGACTCTAGGCACAGATACGCAGTATTTT. Translated: CASSLTLGTDTQYF. The whole variable domain, filled in from reference TRBV5-1 and TRBJ2-3, reads KAGVTQTPRYLIKTRGQQVTLSCSPISGHRSVSWYQQTPGQGLQFLFEYFSETQRNKGNFPGRFSGRQFSNSRSEMNVSTLELGDSALYLCASSLTLGTDTQYFGPGTRLTVL.

This chain connects TRBV27 to TRBJ2-5; 7 bases match TRBD1. V gave up 6 bases and J gave up 3 bases; unmatched junction bases: 4. The CDR3 is made up of 13 amino acids. Per germline, CDR1 MNHEY and CDR2 SMNVEV (reference sequence). This CDR3 is CASRWTGEETQYF. The CDR3 nucleotides are TGTGCCAGCAGATGGACAGGCGAAGAGACCCAGTACTTC.

This clone appeared a few times. The genes are TRBV7-9 and TRBJ2-7; a weak D match, TRBD1 (5 bases). The V end was cut by 1 base, the J end by 3 bases, with 10 bases between. CDR1 and CDR2 (germline): SEHNR, FQNEAQ (reference sequence). The CDR3 extends over 14 amino acids. The CDR3 loop is CASSLGGTDYEQYF. For the CDR3, the DNA is TGTGCCAGCAGCTTAGGGGGCACTGACTACGAGCAGTACTTC.

In this sample, this clone turned up a few times. The rearrangement links TRBV4-1 to TRBJ1-4; TRBD1 aligns across 7 bases. Losses at the gene ends were 1 base for V and 8 bases for J; bases not matched to a gene: 10. The CDR3 totals 16 residues. Germline CDR1 reads MGHRA; CDR2 reads YSYEKL. The CDR3 protein is CASSQVGTVYTEKLFF. As DNA, the CDR3 is TGCGCCAGCAGCCAAGTTGGGACAGTATATACCGAAAAACTGTTTTTT.

The chain uses TRBV9 and TRBJ2-2; unclear D gene. Trimming cost V 0 bases and J 2 bases, with 11 bases left between them. Looked up from germline, CDR1 is SGDLS and CDR2 is YYNGEE. The CDR3 is made up of 16 amino acids. The CDR3 region has the DNA TGTGCCAGCAGCGTAGGTATCCACAGAAACACCGGGGAGCTGTTTTTT. Translated: CASSVGIHRNTGELFF. Full variable domain (missing parts from reference TRBV9 and TRBJ2-2): DSGVTQTPKHLITATGQRVTLRCSPRSGDLSVYWYQQSLDQGLQFLIQYYNGEERAKGNILERFSAQQFPDLHSELNLSSLELGDSALYFCASSVGIHRNTGELFFGEGSRLTVL.

The V gene is TRBV6-5, the J gene TRBJ1-1, with D maybe TRBD1 (6 bases). V lost 8 bases to trimming and J lost 4 bases, with 11 bases between them. The CDR3 sequence is 12 residues long. Germline V lookup: CDR1 MNHEY, CDR2 SVGAGI. Written as DNA, the CDR3 is TGTGCCAGCTACAGGGTGGTCACTGAAGCTTTCTTT. Amino acids: CASYRVVTEAFF.

V gene TRBV24-1 combines with J gene TRBJ2-7; maybe TRBD1 (6 bases). The CDR3 covers 17 residues. Germline lookup yields CDR1 KGHDR and CDR2 SFDVKD. The ends were cut back, 9 bases at V and 3 bases at J, with 26 bases in the middle. The CDR3 reads CATPNTPGHKYIYEQYF. CDR3 bases: TGTGCCACCCCCAATACCCCGGGACACAAGTACATCTACGAGCAGTACTTC.

Comments on this clone: At one boundary the junction diverges from the germline segment, which might be a read error. The rearrangement links TRBV5-6 to TRBJ2-4; TRBD1 might be the D (5 bases). The CDR3 is 14 amino acids. Germline CDR1 SGHDT, CDR2 YYEEEE. The chain's CDR3 is CASSLGRAESRTDF. The CDR3 DNA is TGTGCCAGCAGCTTGGGCAGGGCCGAGTCCCGCACCGATTTC.

Only a few counts were recorded for this clone. The chain combines TRBV28 with TRBJ2-2; no clear D gene. V was cut by 2 bases and J by 5 bases, with 9 bases left in between. CDR1 is MDHEN and CDR2 is SYDVKM in the germline V gene. This CDR3 spans 14 amino acids. CDR3 loop: CASSLTLPTGELFF. The CDR3 DNA sequence: TGTGCCAGCAGTTTAACACTACCTACCGGGGAGCTGTTTTTT.

The chain employs TRBV28 and TRBJ2-5; 8 bases line up with TRBD2. CDR1 MDHEN and CDR2 SYDVKM come from the germline V gene. V lost 3 bases, J lost 6 bases, and 9 bases stayed unmatched. This CDR3 comprises 15 residues. CDR3 nucleotides: TGTGCCAGCAGTTTCCCTAGCGGGTCCGTAAAGACCCAGTACTTC. It specifies CASSFPSGSVKTQYF.